The text below deals with one TCR beta chain. This clone has only one observation. Which antigen it targets is not known. No much larger clone is present one base from it, and per-base qualities are unavailable. CDR1 SGHRS and CDR2 YFSETQ are derived from the germline V gene. The germline V end is reduced by 3 bases and the J end by 2 bases; junction bases left unmatched: 7. Its CDR3 holds 16 amino acids, cysteine through phenylalanine. The entry retains the CDR3 DNA only, 48 bases that are in frame from base 1. These data come from a study of blood T cell repertoires in COVID-19 (TCRdb year 2020). Concerning the study at large: Samples from collaborators originated in the United States, Italy and Spain and spanned both the acute and convalescent phases of COVID-19. The material from the prospective study consisted of cDNA or gDNA derived from T cells, B-cell-depleted T cells, or PBMCs. The dataset comprised deeply sampled blood TCRbeta repertoires from subjects exposed to, actively infected with, or recovered from COVID-19. The repertoires were released in a freely available public database intended as a resource for research on the immune response to SARS-CoV-2. The samples were drawn from the first 160 participants of the ongoing ImmuneRACE study and from 1,254 subjects provided by 6 global collaborators. A de-identified subject ID, COVID-19 status, age in years and sex were almost always included in the sample metadata. Where HLA class I and class II types were available, the types were taken from metadata supplied by the sample provider, not from assay-based typing.

One collaborating source in Seattle enrolled patients during active infection and followed them longitudinally through the course of disease. Whole blood was collected in K2EDTA tubes by collaborating institutions according to the institutions' own protocols. For TCRbeta analysis, collaborators shipped samples in one of three forms: frozen whole blood, isolated PBMCs, or DNA extracted from either of those sample types. The research as a whole found: How much clinical and demographic metadata was included differed by source and by participant, and the metadata was provided uncurated.

TCRbeta CDR3 regions were amplified from genomic DNA by means of the immunoSEQ Assay, a bias-controlled multiplex PCR. Concerning the study's data processing: The number of nucleated cells in each sample was estimated by amplification of reference gene primers within the assay. To quantify the absolute abundance of each unique TCRbeta CDR3 rearrangement, sequence reads were collapsed and filtered. For each sample, productive Simpson clonality was calculated as the square root of Simpson's diversity index over productive rearrangements. The immuneACCESS repertoire file appears here via TCRdb, limited to in-frame rearrangements. These files lack a portion of the clones; in checked studies, under half of the deficit traces to unresolved V genes, and the cause of the others is not known. V, J and clone size were drawn from that table, and D and trimming were deduced from the DNA. This sample is represented by fewer than 350,000 clones; 80% to 95% of them were singletons. Of the sample, approximately 6.8% is held by the ten largest clones.

The rearrangement combines TRBV5-1 with TRBJ2-2, with 7 central nucleotides matching TRBD2. The sequencing sample was made of peripheral blood. The source is a woman aged 25 to 39 with COVID-19, enrolled during active disease. The CDR3 sequence is CASSSRGLRNTGELFF. Here is the DNA: TGCGCCAGCAGCTCGAGGGGACTACGAAACACCGGGGAGCTGTTTTTT.